This TCR beta chain was found in a study of T-cell reconstitution after alpha-beta-depleted transplantation in children. V shed 1 base, J shed 3 bases, and the junction held 4 bases outside the gene matches. The CDR3 length is 15 residues. CDR1 is MGHRA, CDR2 YSYEKL, per germline. Unique molecular identifiers were incorporated during preparation of the TCRbeta library. TCRdb itself ran the PCR reads through MiXCR, one entry per CDR3 protein. The sample has about 580,000 distinct CDR3 sequences; 27% are singletons. Findings of the study overall: At one year after transplant, newly produced T cells mostly accounted for T-cell counts and diversity. The study reportedly traced alpha-beta T cells about two months after transplant to several hundred expanded graft clones.

This clonotype has a handful of counts. Its target is unknown. The receptor comes from a boy under two years old with Wiskott-Aldrich syndrome, due to receive a stem cell transplant. The specimen comprised PBMCs, sampled before TCRalphabeta/CD19-depleted stem cell transplant. The chain recombines TRBV4-1 with TRBJ2-5; 8 bases are a match to TRBD2. The DNA of the CDR3 is TGCGCCAGCAGCCAAGCGAGCGGGAGAGAAGAGACCCAGTACTTC. Amino acid sequence: CASSQASGREETQYF.